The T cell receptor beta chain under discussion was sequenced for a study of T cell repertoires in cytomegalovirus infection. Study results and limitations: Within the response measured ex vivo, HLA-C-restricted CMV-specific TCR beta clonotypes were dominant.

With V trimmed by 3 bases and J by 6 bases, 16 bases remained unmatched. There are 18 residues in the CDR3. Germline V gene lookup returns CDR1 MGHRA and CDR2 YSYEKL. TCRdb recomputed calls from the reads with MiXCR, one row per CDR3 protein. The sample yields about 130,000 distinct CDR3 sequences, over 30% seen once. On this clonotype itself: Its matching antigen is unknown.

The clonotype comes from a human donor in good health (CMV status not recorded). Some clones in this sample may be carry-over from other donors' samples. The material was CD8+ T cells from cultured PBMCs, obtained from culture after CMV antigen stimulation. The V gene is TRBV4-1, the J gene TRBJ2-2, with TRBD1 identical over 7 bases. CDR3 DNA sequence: TGCGCCAGCAGCCACACGCAGCCAAGACAGGGTCGGGCCGGGGAGCTGTTTTTT. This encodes CASSHTQPRQGRAGELFF.